This note documents a single T cell receptor (beta chain) sequence. This may come from a read error, since a much larger clone is one base off. The data are from a study of read filtering for tumor transcriptome and immune sequencing. This library used approximately 370 ng RNA and molecular barcoded adaptors spanning alpha/delta and beta/gamma chains. TCRdb called the reads again in MiXCR, with one record for every CDR3 protein. Counted here are some 130,000 distinct CDR3 sequences, about 13% occurring once; the ten biggest clones make up just under 8.5%. This CDR3 spans 16 amino acids. CDR1 and CDR2 (germline): SEHNR, FQNEAQ (reference sequence). V dropped 5 bases and J dropped 4; count of bases not matched to a gene: 8.

Source material: a population of CD138-negative cells sorted from bone marrow. This receptor was taken from a donor at least 40 years old with multiple myeloma. The V and J genes are TRBV7-9 and TRBJ2-7; 13 nucleotides match TRBD2. The CDR3 DNA is TGTGCCAGCAGCAAAAGGGGGACTAGCGGGAATTACGAGCAGTACTTC. Its protein product is CASSKRGTSGNYEQYF. Together with reference TRBV7-9 and TRBJ2-7, the CDR3 gives the full variable domain: DTGVSQNPRHKITKRGQNVTFRCDPISEHNRLYWYRQTLGQGPEFLTYFQNEAQLEKSRLLSDRFSAERPKGSFSTLEIQRTEQGDSAMYLCASSKRGTSGNYEQYFGPGTRLTVT.